The rows below give T cell receptor beta chains drawn from one sample of a study. One entry per CDR3 protein, called by TCRdb with MiXCR from the 5' RACE reads. The sample holds roughly 10,000 distinct CDR3 sequences, approximately 15% seen once. The source material was Tregs sorted from blood. Source of these receptors: a female donor with breast cancer. Each CDR3 is given with its conserved first and last residue. Fields, in order: D gene, J gene, clone size, V gene, CDR3 protein, CDR3 DNA. D genes are given only for firm matches. Size is omitted from some rows. Given values are once, few, many or a class for expanded clones.

D gene: -
J gene: TRBJ2-7
clone size: many
V gene: TRBV19
CDR3 protein: CASSVNRFDEQYF
CDR3 DNA: TGTGCCAGTAGTGTGAACAGGTTCGACGAGCAGTACTTC

D gene: -
J gene: TRBJ2-3
clone size: -
V gene: TRBV6-5
CDR3 protein: CASSYSNRVAATDTQYF
CDR3 DNA: TGTGCCAGCAGTTACTCGAATCGGGTAGCCGCCACAGATACGCAGTACTTT

D gene: -
J gene: TRBJ1-1
clone size: many
V gene: TRBV3-1
CDR3 protein: CASSQDLAGWNTEAFF
CDR3 DNA: TGTGCCAGCAGCCAAGATCTGGCAGGGTGGAACACTGAAGCTTTCTTT

D gene: -
J gene: TRBJ1-2
clone size: -
V gene: TRBV12-3/TRBV12-4
CDR3 protein: CASSIRQAYGYTF
CDR3 DNA: TGTGCCAGCAGTATAAGACAGGCCTATGGCTACACCTTC

D gene: -
J gene: TRBJ2-7
clone size: many
V gene: TRBV5-1
CDR3 protein: CASSLEAETYEQYF
CDR3 DNA: TGCGCCAGCAGCTTGGAGGCAGAAACCTACGAGCAGTACTTC

D gene: TRBD1
J gene: TRBJ1-1
clone size: medium-sized
V gene: TRBV11-1
CDR3 protein: CATRSQGEGEAFF
CDR3 DNA: TGTGCCACCCGATCACAGGGGGAGGGTGAAGCTTTCTTT

D gene: -
J gene: TRBJ2-3
clone size: -
V gene: TRBV20-1
CDR3 protein: CSARVASTDTQYF
CDR3 DNA: TGCAGTGCTAGAGTGGCTTCCACAGATACGCAGTATTTT

D gene: -
J gene: TRBJ1-2
clone size: few
V gene: TRBV5-4
CDR3 protein: CASSLGTGGYTF
CDR3 DNA: TGTGCCAGCAGCCTGGGGACCGGTGGCTACACCTTC

D gene: -
J gene: TRBJ1-1
clone size: many
V gene: TRBV20-1
CDR3 protein: CSAPRGAYNTEAFF
CDR3 DNA: TGCAGTGCTCCCCGGGGGGCTTACAACACTGAAGCTTTCTTT

D gene: -
J gene: TRBJ2-5
clone size: medium-sized
V gene: TRBV20-1
CDR3 protein: CSVPGIQETQYF
CDR3 DNA: TGCAGTGTCCCCGGGATACAAGAGACCCAGTACTTC

D gene: -
J gene: TRBJ2-5
clone size: many
V gene: TRBV11-2
CDR3 protein: CASSPQETQYF
CDR3 DNA: TGTGCCAGCAGCCCCCAGGAGACCCAGTACTTC

D gene: -
J gene: TRBJ2-2
clone size: many
V gene: TRBV12-3/TRBV12-4
CDR3 protein: CASTRGSAGELFF
CDR3 DNA: TGTGCCAGCACGAGGGGGTCGGCCGGGGAGCTGTTTTTT

D gene: -
J gene: TRBJ2-5
clone size: many
V gene: TRBV20-1
CDR3 protein: CSARVPSGDRETQYF
CDR3 DNA: TGCAGTGCTAGAGTCCCATCTGGTGACCGGGAGACCCAGTACTTC

D gene: -
J gene: TRBJ2-7
clone size: many
V gene: TRBV20-1
CDR3 protein: CSARQLPRPGAAYERYF
CDR3 DNA: TGCAGTGCTAGACAACTTCCCCGGCCAGGGGCGGCCTACGAGCGGTACTTC

D gene: TRBD1
J gene: TRBJ1-3
clone size: many
V gene: TRBV5-1
CDR3 protein: CASSSATGQGNTIYF
CDR3 DNA: TGCGCCAGCAGCTCCGCGACAGGGCAAGGAAACACCATATATTTT

D gene: -
J gene: TRBJ2-7
clone size: -
V gene: TRBV20-1
CDR3 protein: CSARQLPRPGAACERYF
CDR3 DNA: TGCAGTGCTAGACAACTTCCCCGGCCAGGGGCGGCCTGCGAGCGGTACTTC

D gene: -
J gene: TRBJ2-3
clone size: many
V gene: TRBV20-1
CDR3 protein: CSALARSQDTQYF
CDR3 DNA: TGCAGTGCTTTGGCACGTTCACAGGATACGCAGTATTTT

D gene: TRBD1
J gene: TRBJ2-5
clone size: many
V gene: TRBV19
CDR3 protein: CASSFRDREQETQYF
CDR3 DNA: TGTGCCAGTAGTTTCCGGGACAGGGAACAAGAGACCCAGTACTTC

D gene: -
J gene: TRBJ2-7
clone size: many
V gene: TRBV4-1
CDR3 protein: CASSQGTDFAYEQYF
CDR3 DNA: TGCGCCAGCAGCCAAGGGACAGACTTTGCCTACGAGCAGTACTTC

D gene: -
J gene: TRBJ2-1
clone size: many
V gene: TRBV5-1
CDR3 protein: CASSFNSGLREQFF
CDR3 DNA: TGCGCCAGCAGCTTTAATTCAGGGCTCCGTGAGCAGTTCTTC

D gene: -
J gene: TRBJ2-1
clone size: medium-sized
V gene: TRBV3-1
CDR3 protein: CASSLSPSSYNEQFF
CDR3 DNA: TGTGCCAGCAGCCTCTCTCCGAGCTCCTACAATGAGCAGTTCTTC

D gene: -
J gene: TRBJ2-2
clone size: many
V gene: TRBV6-5
CDR3 protein: CASSTRTRSTGELFF
CDR3 DNA: TGTGCCAGCAGTACTCGGACCCGGTCCACCGGGGAGCTGTTTTTT

D gene: -
J gene: TRBJ1-1
clone size: many
V gene: TRBV9
CDR3 protein: CASSVAGNEDTEAFF
CDR3 DNA: TGTGCCAGCAGCGTAGCAGGGAACGAGGACACTGAAGCTTTCTTT

D gene: -
J gene: TRBJ1-4
clone size: medium-sized
V gene: TRBV7-6
CDR3 protein: CASSLSARNEKLFF
CDR3 DNA: TGTGCCAGCAGCCTCTCAGCCAGGAATGAAAAACTGTTTTTT

D gene: -
J gene: TRBJ2-4
clone size: medium-sized
V gene: TRBV2
CDR3 protein: CASSEWRAKNIQYF
CDR3 DNA: TGTGCCAGCAGTGAATGGCGGGCCAAAAACATTCAGTACTTC

D gene: TRBD1
J gene: TRBJ2-6
clone size: many
V gene: TRBV4-1
CDR3 protein: CASRDGQGSSSSGANVLTF
CDR3 DNA: TGCGCCAGCAGAGACGGACAGGGTAGTTCGAGCTCTGGGGCCAACGTCCTGACTTTC